This T cell receptor beta chain is drawn from a study of blood T cell repertoires in COVID-19. Study context: COVID-19 samples, acute and convalescent, were from the United States, Italy and Spain. T cells, B-cell-depleted T cells, or PBMCs provided the cDNA or gDNA that served as material.

In the authors' workflow: Amplification with reference gene primers provided the estimates of nucleated cell counts. Sequenced by immunoSEQ multiplex PCR; TCRdb stores in-frame clones only, minus some. V and J calls and clone size are those listed in that table; D and trimming were worked out from the DNA. The data hold 40,000 to 50,000 clones, with roughly nine tenths observed a single time. The germline V gene has CDR1 MNHEY and CDR2 SVGAGI. The CDR3 has 14 residues. V lost 5 bases, J lost 5 bases, and 13 bases lay in between. This sequence originates from a human donor in a cohort sampled during active COVID-19. Sequencing used peripheral blood. V and J are TRBV6-5 and TRBJ1-5; tentative D call: TRBD1 (5 bases). The DNA for the CDR3 is TGTGCCAGCAGTCCCCGGACATTGGATCAGCCCCAGCATTTT. Translated: CASSPRTLDQPQHF.